The 17 T cell receptor beta chains given below trace back to one sample, sequenced in a study of cytomegalovirus exposure and HLA in healthy donors. TCRdb's table, derived via immunoSEQ multiplex PCR, lists solely in-frame clones and lacks some. The table shows under 200,000 clones, with 89% occurring only once. Sequencing input: PBMCs. The receptors were sampled from a man aged 18 to 30 in good health and CMV-seropositive.

This chain links TRBV19 with TRBJ2-1; 11 bases line up with TRBD2. There are 15 residues in the CDR3. Germline CDR1 LNHDA, CDR2 SQIVND (reference sequence). V trimming: 7 bases; J trimming: 4 bases; junction bases outside the gene matches: 6. CDR3 in DNA: TGTGCCAGTACGCTAGCGGGAGGAGGTTACAATGAGCAGTTCTTC. Encoded protein: CASTLAGGGYNEQFF.

The CDR3, as DNA: TGTGCCAGCACCCACAGAGCCTCTGGGGCCAACGTCCTGACTTTC. This gives the protein CASTHRASGANVLTF. The J gene is TRBJ2-6, the V gene TRBV9, with D hard to call. The CDR3 length is 15 residues. V was cut by 6 bases and J by 0 bases, with 10 bases left in between. Germline lookup yields CDR1 SGDLS and CDR2 YYNGEE.

The chain uses TRBV7-9 and TRBJ2-1; TRBD2 matches at 12 bases. CDR1 and CDR2 from the germline V gene are SEHNR and FQNEAQ (reference sequence). The CDR3 covers 14 residues. The trim removed 5 bases at V and 9 bases at J, leaving 5 bases unmatched. CDR3 in amino acids: CASSGLAGTVEQFF. The DNA of the CDR3 is TGTGCCAGCAGCGGACTAGCGGGGACTGTTGAGCAGTTCTTC.

This clone has a handful of counts. The chain employs TRBV11-2 and TRBJ2-3; 15 bases match TRBD2. The J segment lost 6 bases and the V segment lost 5 bases, leaving 12 bases of the junction unmatched. Germline CDR1 and CDR2: SGHAT and FQNNGV. The CDR3 runs 18 residues. CDR3 coding DNA: TGTGCCAGCAGCACCTTGGGACTAGCGGGAGGAGGAAGGGATACGCAGTATTTT. Protein product: CASSTLGLAGGGRDTQYF.

The chain links TRBV11-3 to TRBJ1-1; a weak D match, TRBD1 (6 bases). Germline V lookup: CDR1 SGHNT, CDR2 YENEEA. The V gene lost 5 bases and the J gene lost 0 bases, with 10 bases spanning the gap. The CDR3 runs 14 residues. The CDR3 DNA sequence: TGTGCCAGCAGCGGGGGACACCTGAACACTGAAGCTTTCTTT. Protein product: CASSGGHLNTEAFF.

The V gene is TRBV9, the J gene TRBJ2-7; maybe TRBD1 (5 bases). V lost 0 bases, J lost 2 bases, and 12 bases lay in between. This CDR3 contains 15 residues. Germline lookup yields CDR1 SGDLS and CDR2 YYNGEE. CDR3 sequence: CASSVALGVAYEQYF. In DNA, the CDR3 is TGTGCCAGCAGCGTAGCTCTAGGGGTGGCCTACGAGCAGTACTTC.

Concerning this clone: At one boundary the junction diverges from the germline segment, which might be a read error. This rearrangement joins TRBV19 to TRBJ2-7; maybe TRBD2 (5 bases). Germline V CDR1 and CDR2: LNHDA, SQIVND (reference sequence). The CDR3 runs to 12 residues. In nucleotides, the CDR3 is TGTGCCAGTAGTATAGGAGACTACGGGCAGTACTTC. It translates to CASSIGDYGQYF.

The chain employs TRBV19 and TRBJ2-7; 9 bases line up with TRBD1. The V gene end was trimmed by 4 bases and the J gene end by 6 bases; junction bases not matched to a gene: 4. This CDR3 has 13 amino acids. Germline loops: CDR1 LNHDA, CDR2 SQIVND (reference sequence). In DNA form, the CDR3 reads TGTGCCAGTAGTAATACAGGGGGCCGCGAGCAGTACTTC. Protein product: CASSNTGGREQYF.

This chain uses TRBV23-1 with TRBJ1-2; a possible D gene is TRBD1 (5 bases). TRBV23-1 belongs to the ORF category, with a function that is uncertain. Between the trimmed V and J ends, which lost 6 bases and 7 bases, there was a span of 9 bases. The CDR3 runs to 11 residues. Here the CDR3 reads CASRRQSGYTF. CDR3 bases: TGCGCCAGCAGACGACAGTCTGGCTACACCTTC.

The J gene is TRBJ2-1, the V gene TRBV7-9; 16 bases are shared with TRBD2. CDR3 length: 18 residues. Germline CDR1 reads SEHNR; CDR2 reads FQNEAQ (reference sequence). V lost 5 bases, J lost 12 bases, and 16 bases stayed unmatched. Here the CDR3 DNA reads TGTGCCAGCAGCAGAACCGGGACTAGCGGGAGGGAGGATCGGGGGCAGTTCTTC. It specifies CASSRTGTSGREDRGQFF.

In DNA, the CDR3 is TGTGCCAGCAGTGAAGCTACTCCGAATGAAAAACTGTTTTTT. This encodes CASSEATPNEKLFF. This chain uses TRBV2 with TRBJ1-4; D gene unclear. The CDR3 is 14 amino acids. Germline V gene sequence: CDR1 SNHLY, CDR2 FYNNEI. V was clipped by 0 bases and J by 5 bases, with 7 bases between them.

V and J are TRBV2 and TRBJ2-3, with D maybe TRBD2 (6 bases). The CDR3 extends over 14 amino acids. The V end lost 9 bases, the J end lost 5 bases, and 18 bases lay between the germline ends. From germline, CDR1 is SNHLY and CDR2 FYNNEI. CDR3 in amino acids: CARRSGREGDTQYF. CDR3 nucleotides: TGTGCCAGACGTAGCGGCCGTGAGGGAGATACGCAGTATTTT.

This chain connects TRBV6-5 to TRBJ1-1, with 7 nucleotides matching TRBD1. With 6 bases clipped from V and 3 bases from J, the junction kept 4 bases outside the gene matches. This CDR3 has 13 residues. CDR1 and CDR2 from the germline V gene are MNHEY and SVGAGI. CDR3 sequence: CASRSTGDTEAFF. DNA for the CDR3: TGTGCCAGCAGATCTACAGGGGACACTGAAGCTTTCTTT.

The chain recombines TRBV11-3 with TRBJ2-5, with D perhaps matching TRBD2 (6 bases). Per the germline V gene, CDR1 is SGHNT and CDR2 is YENEEA. CDR3 size: 16 residues. V dropped 5 bases and J dropped 4 bases, with 20 bases sitting between them. The CDR3 DNA reads as TGTGCCAGCAGCCCCATGGAGAACGGGAGAGGAGAGACCCAGTACTTC. This sequence encodes CASSPMENGRGETQYF.

The chain uses TRBV6-1 and TRBJ2-3; D is possibly TRBD1 (6 bases). The germline gives CDR1 MNHNS, CDR2 SASEGT. The CDR3 covers 14 residues. Trimming took off 3 bases at V and 8 bases at J, with 15 bases between the two ends. This CDR3 is CASSEPGQGVTQYF. CDR3 sequence (DNA): TGTGCCAGCAGTGAGCCGGGACAAGGGGTTACGCAGTATTTT.

The chain combines TRBV6-5 with TRBJ2-7, with D perhaps TRBD1 (7 bases). This CDR3 is 15 amino acids long. V was trimmed by 5 bases and J by 3 bases, leaving 17 bases between them. Germline V gene lookup returns CDR1 MNHEY and CDR2 SVGAGI. The CDR3 region has the DNA TGTGCCAGCAGTGCAAATCGACAGGGAGGCTACGAGCAGTACTTC. It yields the protein CASSANRQGGYEQYF.

The chain uses TRBV19 and TRBJ1-5; 9 positions match TRBD1. The CDR3 runs 16 residues. Looked up from germline, CDR1 is LNHDA and CDR2 is SQIVND (reference sequence). The ends lost 5 bases at V and 1 base at J; junction bases unmatched: 6. CDR3 residues: CASSPGQGKSNQPQHF. DNA of the CDR3: TGTGCCAGTAGTCCGGGACAGGGAAAGAGCAATCAGCCCCAGCATTTT.